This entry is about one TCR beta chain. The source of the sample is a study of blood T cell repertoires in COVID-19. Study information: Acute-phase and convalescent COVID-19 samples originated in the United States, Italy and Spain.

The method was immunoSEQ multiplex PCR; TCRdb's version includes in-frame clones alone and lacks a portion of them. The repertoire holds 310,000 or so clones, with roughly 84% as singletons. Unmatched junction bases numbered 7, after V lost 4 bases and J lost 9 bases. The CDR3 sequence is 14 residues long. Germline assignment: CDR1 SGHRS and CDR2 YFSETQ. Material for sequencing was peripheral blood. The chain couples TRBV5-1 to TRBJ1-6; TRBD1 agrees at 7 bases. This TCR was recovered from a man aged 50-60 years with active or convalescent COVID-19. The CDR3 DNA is TGCGCCAGCAGCCCAGGGGGTAGAAGTTCACCCCTCCACTTT. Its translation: CASSPGGRSSPLHF.